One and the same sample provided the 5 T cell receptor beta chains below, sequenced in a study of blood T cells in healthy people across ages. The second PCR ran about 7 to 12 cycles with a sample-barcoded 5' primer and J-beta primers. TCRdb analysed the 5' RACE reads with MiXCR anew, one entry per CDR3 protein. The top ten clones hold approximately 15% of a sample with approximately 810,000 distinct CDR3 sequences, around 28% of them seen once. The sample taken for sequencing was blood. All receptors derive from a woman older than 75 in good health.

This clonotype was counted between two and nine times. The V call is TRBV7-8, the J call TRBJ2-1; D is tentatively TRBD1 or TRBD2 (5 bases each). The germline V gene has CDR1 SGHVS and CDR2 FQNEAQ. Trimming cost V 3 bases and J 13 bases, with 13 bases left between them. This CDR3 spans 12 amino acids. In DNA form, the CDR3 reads TGTGCCAGCAGCTTCCAGGGAGAGACCCAGTTCTTC. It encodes CASSFQGETQFF.

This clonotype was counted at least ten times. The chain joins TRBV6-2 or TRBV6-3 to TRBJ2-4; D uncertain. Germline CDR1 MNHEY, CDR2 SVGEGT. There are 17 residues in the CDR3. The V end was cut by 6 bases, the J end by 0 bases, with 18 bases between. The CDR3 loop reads CASRPEPPNLAKNIQYF. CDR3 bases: TGTGCCAGCAGGCCAGAGCCTCCGAATCTAGCCAAAAACATTCAGTACTTC.

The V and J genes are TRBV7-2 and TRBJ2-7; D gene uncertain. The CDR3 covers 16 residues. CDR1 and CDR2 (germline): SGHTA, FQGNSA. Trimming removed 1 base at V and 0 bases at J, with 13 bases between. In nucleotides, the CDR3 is TGTGCCAGCAGCTTAGGTTGTAGCACACCCTCCTACGAGCAGTACTTC. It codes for CASSLGCSTPSYEQYF.

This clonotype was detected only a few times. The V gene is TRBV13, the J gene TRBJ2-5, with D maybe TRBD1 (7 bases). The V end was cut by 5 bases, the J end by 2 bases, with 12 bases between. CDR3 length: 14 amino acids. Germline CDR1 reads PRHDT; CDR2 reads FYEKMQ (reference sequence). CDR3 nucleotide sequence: TGTGCCAGCAGCCGCGGGGACAGACAAGAGACCCAGTACTTC. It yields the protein CASSRGDRQETQYF. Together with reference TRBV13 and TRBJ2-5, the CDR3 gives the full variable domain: AAGVIQSPRHLIKEKRETATLKCYPIPRHDTVYWYQQGPGQDPQFLISFYEKMQSDKGSIPDRFSAQQFSDYHSELNMSSLELGDSALYFCASSRGDRQETQYFGPGTRLLVL.

The CDR3 bases are TGTGCCAGCAGTTACGGACTAGCGGGGGGCCCCCTGGAGACCCAGTACTTC. It encodes CASSYGLAGGPLETQYF. The gene calls are TRBV6-2 or TRBV6-3 and TRBJ2-5, with 14 nucleotides matching TRBD2. There are 17 residues in the CDR3. Germline trimming cut 2 bases from V and 5 bases from J; bases unmatched to any gene: 7. In germline, CDR1 is MNHEY, CDR2 SVGEGT.